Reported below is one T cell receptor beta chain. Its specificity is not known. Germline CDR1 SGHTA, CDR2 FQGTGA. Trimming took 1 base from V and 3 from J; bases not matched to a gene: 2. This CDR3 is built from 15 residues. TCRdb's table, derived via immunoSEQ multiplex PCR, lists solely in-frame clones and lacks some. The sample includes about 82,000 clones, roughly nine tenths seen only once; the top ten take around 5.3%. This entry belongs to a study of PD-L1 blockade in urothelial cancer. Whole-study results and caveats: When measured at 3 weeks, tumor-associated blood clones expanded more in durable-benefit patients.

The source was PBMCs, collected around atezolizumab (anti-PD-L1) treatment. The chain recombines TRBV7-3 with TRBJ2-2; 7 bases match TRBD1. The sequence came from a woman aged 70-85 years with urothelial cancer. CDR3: CASSLMTGYTGELFF. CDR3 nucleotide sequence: TGTGCCAGCAGCTTAATGACAGGGTACACCGGGGAGCTGTTTTTT.